This passage covers 15 T cell receptor beta chains from one sample sequenced in a study of blood T cell repertoires in COVID-19. The method was immunoSEQ multiplex PCR; TCRdb's version includes in-frame clones alone and lacks a portion of them. The sample consists of 91,000 or so clones, 75% to 95% of them appearing once. The sequenced sample consisted of peripheral blood. Source of these receptors: a woman in her 50s in a cohort sampled during active COVID-19.

The chain links TRBV24-1 to TRBJ2-2; D is perhaps TRBD2 (5 bases). CDR3 length: 12 amino acids. Germline values: CDR1 KGHDR, CDR2 SFDVKD. V lost 4 bases and J 8 bases, leaving 7 bases between the germline ends. The chain's CDR3 is CATSDPGGELFF. The CDR3 DNA follows: TGTGCCACCAGTGACCCGGGGGGGGAGCTGTTTTTT.

This chain connects TRBV5-1 to TRBJ2-1; the match to TRBD1 covers 8 bases. The germline gives CDR1 SGHRS, CDR2 YFSETQ. The J segment lost 5 bases and the V segment lost 3 bases, leaving 4 bases of the junction unmatched. This CDR3 region has 14 residues. The CDR3 region is CASSWGQENNEQFF. The CDR3 region has the DNA TGCGCCAGCAGCTGGGGACAGGAGAACAATGAGCAGTTCTTC.

V usage is TRBV18 and J usage is TRBJ2-1; D may be TRBD1 (7 bases). There are 16 residues in the CDR3. V lost 2 bases and J 5 bases, leaving 16 bases between the germline ends. Germline V CDR1 and CDR2: KGHSH, LQKENI. CDR3 coding DNA: TGTGCCAGCTCACCAGGGTGGAGGGGGCTCGACAATGAGCAGTTCTTC. Amino acid sequence: CASSPGWRGLDNEQFF.

The rearrangement links TRBV10-3 to TRBJ1-5; D perhaps matches TRBD1 (6 bases). CDR3 length equals 15 residues. Looked up from germline, CDR1 is ENHRY and CDR2 is SYGVKD. Trimming cost V 5 bases and J 4 bases, with 15 bases left between them. The CDR3 DNA sequence: TGTGCCATCAGTCAGGGGAGTATAGGTAATCAGCCCCAGCATTTT. Its translation is CAISQGSIGNQPQHF.

V is TRBV19 and J is TRBJ1-2; possible D gene TRBD1, 6 bases. The CDR3 is made up of 13 amino acids. CDR1 and CDR2 from the germline V gene are LNHDA and SQIVND (reference sequence). V lost 4 bases and J lost 6, with 12 bases in between. CDR3 region: CASSRGQGHGYTF. Here the CDR3 DNA reads TGTGCCAGTAGTAGGGGACAAGGGCATGGCTACACCTTC.

The V gene is TRBV4-1, the J gene TRBJ1-5; TRBD1 might be the D (5 bases). This CDR3 is 17 amino acids long. Germline V lookup: CDR1 MGHRA, CDR2 YSYEKL. The V end lost 1 base, the J end lost 0 bases, and 13 bases lay between the germline ends. CDR3 DNA: TGCGCCAGCAGCCAAGGGGGCCTGAGTTCTAGCAATCAGCCCCAGCATTTT. This translates into CASSQGGLSSSNQPQHF.

The chain has TRBV19 and TRBJ1-4, with D possibly TRBD1 on 5 matching bases. V gave up 10 bases and J gave up 7 bases, with 19 bases separating them. Germline V gene data show CDR1 as LNHDA and CDR2 as SQIVND (reference sequence). This CDR3 has 14 amino acids. CDR3 sequence: CATGPQVNSEKLFF. Here the CDR3 DNA reads TGTGCCACCGGACCACAGGTTAATAGTGAAAAACTGTTTTTT.

This clone has only one observation. V and J are TRBV11-3 and TRBJ2-7; a weak D match, TRBD1 (5 bases). The CDR3 runs to 14 residues. The germline gives CDR1 SGHNT, CDR2 YENEEA. V was shortened by 4 bases and J by 2 bases, with 12 bases between the two germline ends. CDR3 amino acids: CASSSQGRTYEQYF. DNA for the CDR3: TGTGCCAGCAGCTCGCAGGGTAGGACCTACGAGCAGTACTTC.

The rearrangement joins TRBV10-3 to TRBJ1-3; TRBD1 agrees at 7 bases. Unmatched junction bases numbered 6, after V lost 7 bases and J lost 0 bases. The CDR3 totals 15 residues. Germline CDR1 and CDR2: ENHRY and SYGVKD. CDR3 in DNA: TGTGCCATCACCCCCGGGACAGCCTCTGGAAACACCATATATTTT. Amino acid sequence: CAITPGTASGNTIYF.

The CDR3 DNA is TGTGCCAGCAGCTTGGAAGTTTGGACAGAAGCTTTCTTT. Translation gives CASSLEVWTEAFF. The genes are TRBV7-2 and TRBJ1-1; tentatively, D is TRBD1 (5 bases). CDR1 SGHTA and CDR2 FQGNSA come from the germline V gene. Trimming took off 3 bases at V and 8 bases at J, with 13 bases between the two ends. The CDR3 spans 13 residues. The variable domain in full, with the rest retrieved from reference TRBV7-2 and TRBJ1-1, is GAGVSQSPSNKVTEKGKDVELRCDPISGHTALYWYRQSLGQGLEFLIYFQGNSAPDKSGLPSDRFSAERTGGSVSTLTIQRTQQEDSAVYLCASSLEVWTEAFFGQGTRLTVV.

The rearrangement uses TRBV11-3 and TRBJ1-6; 7 bases align to TRBD1. Germline CDR1 is SGHNT and CDR2 is YENEEA. This CDR3 contains 13 residues. V was pared by 6 bases and J by 10 bases, with 6 bases of the junction left unmatched. CDR3 coding DNA: TGTGCCAGCAGTCAGGGGGATATCTCACCCCTCCACTTT. Amino acids: CASSQGDISPLHF.

V gene TRBV6-4 combines with J gene TRBJ2-2; TRBD2 aligns across 7 bases. The CDR3 is 14 residues long. Germline values: CDR1 MRHNA, CDR2 SNTAGT. V lost 5 bases and J lost 5; bases outside the gene matches: 5. DNA for the CDR3: TGTGCCAGCAGTATCTCCGGGGGGACCGGGGAGCTGTTTTTT. Translating gives CASSISGGTGELFF.

The rearrangement uses TRBV27 and TRBJ2-7, with TRBD1 matching over 7 bases. Looked up from germline, CDR1 is MNHEY and CDR2 is SMNVEV (reference sequence). The CDR3 is 14 amino acids. After removal of 6 bases from V and 3 bases from J, the junction contained 8 bases not matched to a gene. The CDR3 DNA reads TGTGCCAGCAGCTTCACCGACAGGGTCTACGAGCAGTACTTC. Protein product: CASSFTDRVYEQYF.

The CDR3 reads CASSDPSDRRTRGTDTQYF. As DNA, the CDR3 is TGCGCCAGCAGTGACCCCTCAGACAGGCGAACGAGAGGCACAGATACGCAGTATTTT. The chain is built from TRBV10-1 and TRBJ2-3; D perhaps matches TRBD1 (6 bases). There are 19 residues in the CDR3. Germline CDR1 and CDR2: WNHNN and SYGVQD (reference sequence). The V and J ends lost 3 bases and 1 base respectively, with 23 bases between them.

This chain links TRBV7-2 with TRBJ2-7; tentative D call: TRBD2 (5 bases). CDR3 size: 13 residues. Trimming removed 5 bases from V and 5 bases from J, with 13 bases in between. Germline CDR1 reads SGHTA; CDR2 reads FQGNSA. CDR3 amino acids: CASSHTHGDEQYF. DNA of the CDR3: TGTGCCAGCAGCCATACCCACGGGGACGAGCAGTACTTC. The full variable domain, with the rest looked up from reference TRBV7-2 and TRBJ2-7, is GAGVSQSPSNKVTEKGKDVELRCDPISGHTALYWYRQSLGQGLEFLIYFQGNSAPDKSGLPSDRFSAERTGGSVSTLTIQRTQQEDSAVYLCASSHTHGDEQYFGPGTRLTVT.